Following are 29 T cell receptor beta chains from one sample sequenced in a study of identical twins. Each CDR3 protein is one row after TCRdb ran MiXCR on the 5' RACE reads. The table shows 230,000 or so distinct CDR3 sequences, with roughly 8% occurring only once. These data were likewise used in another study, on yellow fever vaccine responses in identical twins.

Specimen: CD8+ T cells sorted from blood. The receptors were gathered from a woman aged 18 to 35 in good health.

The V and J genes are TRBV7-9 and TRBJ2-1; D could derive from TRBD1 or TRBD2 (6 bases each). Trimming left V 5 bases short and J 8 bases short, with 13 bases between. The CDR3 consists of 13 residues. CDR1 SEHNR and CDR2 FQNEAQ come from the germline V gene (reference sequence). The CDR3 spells CASSHAGEDEQFF. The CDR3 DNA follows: TGTGCCAGCAGCCACGCAGGGGAGGATGAGCAGTTCTTC. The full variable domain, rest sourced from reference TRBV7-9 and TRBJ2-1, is DTGVSQNPRHKITKRGQNVTFRCDPISEHNRLYWYRQTLGQGPEFLTYFQNEAQLEKSRLLSDRFSAERPKGSFSTLEIQRTEQGDSAMYLCASSHAGEDEQFFGPGTRLTVL.

The CDR3 region is CAISESGLTGEQYF. CDR3 sequence (DNA): TGTGCCATCAGTGAGTCCGGGCTCACGGGCGAGCAGTACTTC. The genes are TRBV10-3 and TRBJ2-7; no definite D call. V was shortened by 0 bases and J by 6 bases, with 12 bases between the two germline ends. Looked up from germline, CDR1 is ENHRY and CDR2 is SYGVKD. The CDR3 has 14 residues.

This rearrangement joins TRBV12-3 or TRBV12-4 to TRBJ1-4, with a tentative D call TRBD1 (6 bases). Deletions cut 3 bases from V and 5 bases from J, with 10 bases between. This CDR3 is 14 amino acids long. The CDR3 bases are TGTGCCAGCAGTTTGGACAGCTTAAATGAAAAACTGTTTTTT. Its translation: CASSLDSLNEKLFF.

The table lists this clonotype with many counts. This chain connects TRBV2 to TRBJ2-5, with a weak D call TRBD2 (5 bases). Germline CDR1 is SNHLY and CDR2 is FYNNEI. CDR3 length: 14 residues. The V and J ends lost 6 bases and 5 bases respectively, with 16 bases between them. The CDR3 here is CASRREEGAETQYF. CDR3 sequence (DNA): TGTGCCAGCAGGAGGGAAGAGGGTGCGGAGACCCAGTACTTC.

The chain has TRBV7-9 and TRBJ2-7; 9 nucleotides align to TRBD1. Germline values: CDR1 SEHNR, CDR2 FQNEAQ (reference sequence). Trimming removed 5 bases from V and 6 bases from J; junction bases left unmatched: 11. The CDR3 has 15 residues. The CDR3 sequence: CASSENRDRVCEQYF. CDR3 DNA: TGTGCCAGCAGCGAAAACCGGGACAGGGTTTGCGAGCAGTACTTC.

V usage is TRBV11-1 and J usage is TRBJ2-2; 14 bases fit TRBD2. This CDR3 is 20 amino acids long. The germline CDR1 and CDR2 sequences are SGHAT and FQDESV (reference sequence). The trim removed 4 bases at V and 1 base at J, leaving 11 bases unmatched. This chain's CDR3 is CASSSAGTSGREVNTGELFF. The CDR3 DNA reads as TGTGCCAGCAGCTCAGCCGGGACTAGCGGGAGAGAGGTGAACACCGGGGAGCTGTTTTTT.

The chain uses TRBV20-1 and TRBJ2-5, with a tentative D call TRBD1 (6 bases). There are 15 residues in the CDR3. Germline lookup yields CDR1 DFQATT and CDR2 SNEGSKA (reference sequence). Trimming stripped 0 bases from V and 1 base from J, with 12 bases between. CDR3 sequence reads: CSAREYMDSQETQYF. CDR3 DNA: TGCAGTGCTAGAGAGTACATGGACAGCCAAGAGACCCAGTACTTC.

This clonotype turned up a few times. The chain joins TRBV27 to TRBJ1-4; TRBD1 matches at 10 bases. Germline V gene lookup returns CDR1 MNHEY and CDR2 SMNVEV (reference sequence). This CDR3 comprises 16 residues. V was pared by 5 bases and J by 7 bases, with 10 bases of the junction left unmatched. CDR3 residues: CASSTMTGGAGEKLFF. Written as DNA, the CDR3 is TGTGCCAGCAGTACAATGACAGGGGGCGCGGGTGAAAAACTGTTTTTT.

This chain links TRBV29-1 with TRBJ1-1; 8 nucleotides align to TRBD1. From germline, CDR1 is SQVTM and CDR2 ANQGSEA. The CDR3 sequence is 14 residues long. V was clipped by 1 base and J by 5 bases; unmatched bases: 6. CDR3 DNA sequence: TGCAGCGTTGAAGGTCTCAGGACAGGGACTGAAGCTTTCTTT. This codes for CSVEGLRTGTEAFF. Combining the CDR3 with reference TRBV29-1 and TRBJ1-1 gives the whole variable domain SAVISQKPSRDICQRGTSLTIQCQVDSQVTMMFWYRQQPGQSLTLIATANQGSEATYESGFVIDKFPISRPNLTFSTLTVSNMSPEDSSIYLCSVEGLRTGTEAFFGQGTRLTVV.

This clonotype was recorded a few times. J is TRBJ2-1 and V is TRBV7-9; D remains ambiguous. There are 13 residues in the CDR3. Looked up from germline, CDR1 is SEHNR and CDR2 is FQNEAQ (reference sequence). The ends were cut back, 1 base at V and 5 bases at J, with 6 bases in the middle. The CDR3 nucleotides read TGTGCCAGCAGCTTAGAGGTCGACAATGAGCAGTTCTTC. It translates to CASSLEVDNEQFF. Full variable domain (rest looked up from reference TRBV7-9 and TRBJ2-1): DTGVSQNPRHKITKRGQNVTFRCDPISEHNRLYWYRQTLGQGPEFLTYFQNEAQLEKSRLLSDRFSAERPKGSFSTLEIQRTEQGDSAMYLCASSLEVDNEQFFGPGTRLTVL.

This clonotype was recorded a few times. DNA of the CDR3: TGTGCCAGCAGTCCGCGACTAGCGGGGGACCATACCGGGGAGCTGTTTTTT. Translating gives CASSPRLAGDHTGELFF. The chain carries TRBV12-3 or TRBV12-4 and TRBJ2-2; 12 positions agree with TRBD2. The CDR3 length is 17 residues. V shed 5 bases, J shed 5 bases, and the junction held 9 bases outside the gene matches.

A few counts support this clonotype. CDR3 nucleotides: TGTGCCAGCAGTTTAGCGGGAGTCGGGGATGAGCAGTTCTTC. Its protein product is CASSLAGVGDEQFF. This rearrangement joins TRBV12-3 or TRBV12-4 to TRBJ2-1, with D perhaps matching TRBD2 (5 bases). Trimming removed 0 bases at V and 8 bases at J, with 11 bases between. The CDR3 is 14 residues long.

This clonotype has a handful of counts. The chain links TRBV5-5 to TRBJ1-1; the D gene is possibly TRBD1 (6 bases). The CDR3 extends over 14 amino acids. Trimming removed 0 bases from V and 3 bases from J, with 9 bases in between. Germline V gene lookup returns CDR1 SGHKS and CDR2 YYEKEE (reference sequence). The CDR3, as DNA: TGTGCCAGCAGCTTGGCGGACAGATACACTGAAGCTTTCTTT. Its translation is CASSLADRYTEAFF. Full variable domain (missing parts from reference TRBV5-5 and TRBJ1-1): DAGVTQSPTHLIKTRGQQVTLRCSPISGHKSVSWYQQVLGQGPQFIFQYYEKEERGRGNFPDRFSARQFPNYSSELNVNALLLGDSALYLCASSLADRYTEAFFGQGTRLTVV.

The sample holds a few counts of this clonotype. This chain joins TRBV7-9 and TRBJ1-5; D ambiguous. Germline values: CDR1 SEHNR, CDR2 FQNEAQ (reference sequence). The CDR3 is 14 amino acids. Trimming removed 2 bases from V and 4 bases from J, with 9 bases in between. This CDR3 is CASSLSLGNQPQHF. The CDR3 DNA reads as TGTGCCAGCAGCTTAAGTCTGGGTAATCAGCCCCAGCATTTT.

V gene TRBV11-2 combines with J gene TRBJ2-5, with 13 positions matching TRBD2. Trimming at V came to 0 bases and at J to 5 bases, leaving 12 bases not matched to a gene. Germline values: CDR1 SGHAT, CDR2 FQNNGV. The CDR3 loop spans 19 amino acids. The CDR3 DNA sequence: TGTGCCAGCAGCTTAGATCAGTACGGGACTAGCGGGATAGGTGAGACCCAGTACTTC. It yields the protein CASSLDQYGTSGIGETQYF.

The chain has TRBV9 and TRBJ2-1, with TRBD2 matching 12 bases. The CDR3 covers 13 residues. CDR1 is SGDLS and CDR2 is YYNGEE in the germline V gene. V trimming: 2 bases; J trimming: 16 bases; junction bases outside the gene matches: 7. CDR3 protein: CASSVILAGGLFF. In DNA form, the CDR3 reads TGTGCCAGCAGCGTGATCCTAGCGGGGGGGCTTTTCTTC.

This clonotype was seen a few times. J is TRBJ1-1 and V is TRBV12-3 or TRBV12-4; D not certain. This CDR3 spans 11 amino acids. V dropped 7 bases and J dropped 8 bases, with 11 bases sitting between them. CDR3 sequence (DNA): TGTGCCAGCACCTACAGCGGGGAAGCTTTCTTT. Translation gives CASTYSGEAFF.

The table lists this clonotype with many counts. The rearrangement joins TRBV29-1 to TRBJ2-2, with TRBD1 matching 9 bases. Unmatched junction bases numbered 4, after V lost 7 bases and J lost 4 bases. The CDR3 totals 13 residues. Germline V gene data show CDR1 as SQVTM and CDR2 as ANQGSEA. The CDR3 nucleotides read TGCAGCGCTCGGGACAGGGCCACCGGGGAGCTGTTTTTT. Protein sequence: CSARDRATGELFF.

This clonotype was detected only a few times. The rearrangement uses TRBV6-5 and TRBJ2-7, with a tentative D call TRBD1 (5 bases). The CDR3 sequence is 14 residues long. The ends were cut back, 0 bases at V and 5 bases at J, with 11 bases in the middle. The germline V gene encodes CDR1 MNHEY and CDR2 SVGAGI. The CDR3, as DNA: TGTGCCAGCAGTTACTCATCACAGACAGACGAGCAGTACTTC. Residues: CASSYSSQTDEQYF.

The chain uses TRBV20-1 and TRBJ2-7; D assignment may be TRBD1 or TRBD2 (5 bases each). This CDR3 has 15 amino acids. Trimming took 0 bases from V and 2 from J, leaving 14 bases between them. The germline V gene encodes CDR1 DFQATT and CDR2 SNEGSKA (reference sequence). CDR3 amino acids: CSAREIWQGPYEQYF. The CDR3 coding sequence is TGCAGTGCTAGAGAGATTTGGCAGGGACCCTACGAGCAGTACTTC.

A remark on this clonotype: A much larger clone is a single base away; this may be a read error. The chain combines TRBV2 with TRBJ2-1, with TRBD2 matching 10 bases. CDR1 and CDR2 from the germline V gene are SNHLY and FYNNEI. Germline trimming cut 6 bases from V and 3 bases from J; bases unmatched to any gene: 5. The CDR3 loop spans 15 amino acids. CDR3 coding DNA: TGTGCCAGCAGCCCCGGGACTAGCGTCTACAATGAGCAGTTCTTC. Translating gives CASSPGTSVYNEQFF.

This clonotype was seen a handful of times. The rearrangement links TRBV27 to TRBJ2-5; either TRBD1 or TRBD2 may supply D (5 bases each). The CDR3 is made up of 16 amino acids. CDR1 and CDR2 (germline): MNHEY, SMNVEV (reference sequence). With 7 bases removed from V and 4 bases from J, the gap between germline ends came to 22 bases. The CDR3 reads CASNPRGRTPGETQYF. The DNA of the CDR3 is TGTGCCAGCAACCCGAGGGGCAGAACGCCGGGAGAGACCCAGTACTTC.

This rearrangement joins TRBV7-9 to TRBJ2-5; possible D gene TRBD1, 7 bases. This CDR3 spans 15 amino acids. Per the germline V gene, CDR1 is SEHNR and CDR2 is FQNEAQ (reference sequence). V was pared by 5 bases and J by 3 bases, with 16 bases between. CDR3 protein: CASSPRDRRKETQYF. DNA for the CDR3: TGTGCCAGCAGCCCGCGGGACAGAAGAAAAGAGACCCAGTACTTC.

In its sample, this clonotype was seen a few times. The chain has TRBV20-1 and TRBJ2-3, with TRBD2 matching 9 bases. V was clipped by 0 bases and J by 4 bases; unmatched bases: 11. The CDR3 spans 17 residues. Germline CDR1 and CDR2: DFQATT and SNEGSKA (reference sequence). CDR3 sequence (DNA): TGCAGTGCTAGAGAGGAGACCGGGACTAGCTTCGCAGATACGCAGTATTTT. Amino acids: CSAREETGTSFADTQYF.

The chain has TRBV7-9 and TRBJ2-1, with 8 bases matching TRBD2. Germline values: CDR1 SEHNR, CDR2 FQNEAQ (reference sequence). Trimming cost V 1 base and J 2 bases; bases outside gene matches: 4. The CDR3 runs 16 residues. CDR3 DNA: TGTGCCAGCAGCTTAGATTCGGGGGGGCCCTACAATGAGCAGTTCTTC. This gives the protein CASSLDSGGPYNEQFF.

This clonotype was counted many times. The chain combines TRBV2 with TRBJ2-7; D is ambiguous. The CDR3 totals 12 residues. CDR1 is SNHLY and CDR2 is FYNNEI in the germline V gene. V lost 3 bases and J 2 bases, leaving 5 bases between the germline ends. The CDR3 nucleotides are TGTGCCAGCAGTGACGGCACCTACGAGCAGTACTTC. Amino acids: CASSDGTYEQYF. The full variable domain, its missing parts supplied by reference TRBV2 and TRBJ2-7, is EPEVTQTPSHQVTQMGQEVILRCVPISNHLYFYWYRQILGQKVEFLVSFYNNEISEKSEIFDDQFSVERPDGSNFTLKIRSTKLEDSAMYFCASSDGTYEQYFGPGTRLTVT.

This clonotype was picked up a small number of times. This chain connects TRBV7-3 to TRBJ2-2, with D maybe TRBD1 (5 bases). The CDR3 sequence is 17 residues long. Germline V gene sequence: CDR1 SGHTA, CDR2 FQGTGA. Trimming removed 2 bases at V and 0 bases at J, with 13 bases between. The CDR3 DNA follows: TGTGCCAGCAGCTTACCCGAGACAGCAGCGAACACCGGGGAGCTGTTTTTT. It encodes CASSLPETAANTGELFF.

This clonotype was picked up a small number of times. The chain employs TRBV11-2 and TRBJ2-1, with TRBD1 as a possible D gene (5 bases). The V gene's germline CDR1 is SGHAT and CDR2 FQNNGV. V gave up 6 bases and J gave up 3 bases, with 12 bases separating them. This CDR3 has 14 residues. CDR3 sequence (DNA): TGTGCCAGCAGTCGATTGACAGACTACAATGAGCAGTTCTTC. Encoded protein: CASSRLTDYNEQFF.

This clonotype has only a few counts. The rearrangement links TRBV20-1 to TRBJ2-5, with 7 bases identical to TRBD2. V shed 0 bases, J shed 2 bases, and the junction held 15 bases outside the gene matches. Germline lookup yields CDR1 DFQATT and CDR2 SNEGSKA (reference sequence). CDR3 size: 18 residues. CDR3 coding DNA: TGCAGTGCTAGAGATTGGGAAACGGAGCGGGGAGATCAAGAGACCCAGTACTTC. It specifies CSARDWETERGDQETQYF.